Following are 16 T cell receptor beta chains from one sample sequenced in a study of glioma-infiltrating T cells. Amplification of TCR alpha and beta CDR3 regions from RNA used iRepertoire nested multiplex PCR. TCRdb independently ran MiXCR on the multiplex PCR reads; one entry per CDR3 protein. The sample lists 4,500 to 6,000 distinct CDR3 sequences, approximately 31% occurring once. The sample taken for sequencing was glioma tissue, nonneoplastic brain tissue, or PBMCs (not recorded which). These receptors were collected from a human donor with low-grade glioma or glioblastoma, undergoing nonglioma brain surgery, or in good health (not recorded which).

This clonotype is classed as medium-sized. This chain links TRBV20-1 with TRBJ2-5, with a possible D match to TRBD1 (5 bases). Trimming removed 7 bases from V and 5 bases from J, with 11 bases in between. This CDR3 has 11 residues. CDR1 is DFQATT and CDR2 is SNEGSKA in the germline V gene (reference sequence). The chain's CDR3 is CSGQLEETQYF. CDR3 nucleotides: TGCAGTGGACAGCTAGAGGAGACCCAGTACTTC.

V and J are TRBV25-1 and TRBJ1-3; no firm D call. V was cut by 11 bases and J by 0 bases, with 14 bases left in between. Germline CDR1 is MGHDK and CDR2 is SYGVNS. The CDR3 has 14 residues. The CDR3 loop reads CAPRPTFSGNTIYF. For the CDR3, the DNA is TGTGCCCCAAGACCGACTTTCTCTGGAAACACCATATATTTT. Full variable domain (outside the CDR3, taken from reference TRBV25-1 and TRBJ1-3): EADIYQTPRYLVIGTGKKITLECSQTMGHDKMYWYQQDPGMELHLIHYSYGVNSTEKGDLSSESTVSRIRTEHFPLTLESARPSHTSQYLCAPRPTFSGNTIYFGEGSWLTVV.

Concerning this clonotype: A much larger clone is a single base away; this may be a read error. This CDR3 is CASRVGQGSYEQYF. The DNA for the CDR3 is TGTGCCAGCAGGGTCGGACAGGGGTCCTACGAGCAGTACTTC. V usage is TRBV9 and J usage is TRBJ2-7; 9 bases fit TRBD1. Germline CDR1 and CDR2: SGDLS and YYNGEE. The CDR3 runs 14 residues. The V gene end was trimmed by 5 bases and the J gene end by 1 base; junction bases not matched to a gene: 4.

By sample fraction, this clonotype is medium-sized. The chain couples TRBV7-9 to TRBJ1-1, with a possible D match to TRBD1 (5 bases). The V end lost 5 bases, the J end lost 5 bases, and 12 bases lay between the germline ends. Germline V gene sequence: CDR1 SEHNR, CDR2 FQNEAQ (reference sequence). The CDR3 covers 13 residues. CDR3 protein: CASSPGGGTEAFF. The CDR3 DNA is TGTGCCAGCAGCCCTGGCGGGGGGACTGAAGCTTTCTTT.

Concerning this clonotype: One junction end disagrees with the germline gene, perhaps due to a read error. The CDR3 sequence: CSASVRGGALETQYF. The DNA for the CDR3 is TGCAGCGCTAGCGTTCGCGGGGGGGCGTTGGAGACCCAGTACTTC. The rearrangement joins TRBV20-1 to TRBJ2-5; TRBD2 matches 9 bases. Germline-derived CDR1 and CDR2 are DFQATT and SNEGSKA (reference sequence). The CDR3 contains 15 residues.

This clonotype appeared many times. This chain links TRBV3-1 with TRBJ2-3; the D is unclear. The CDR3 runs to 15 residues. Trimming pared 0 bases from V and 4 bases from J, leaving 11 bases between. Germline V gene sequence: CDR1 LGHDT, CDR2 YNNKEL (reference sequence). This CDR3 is CASSQDSLAADTQYF. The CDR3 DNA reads TGTGCCAGCAGCCAAGATAGTTTAGCCGCAGATACGCAGTATTTT.

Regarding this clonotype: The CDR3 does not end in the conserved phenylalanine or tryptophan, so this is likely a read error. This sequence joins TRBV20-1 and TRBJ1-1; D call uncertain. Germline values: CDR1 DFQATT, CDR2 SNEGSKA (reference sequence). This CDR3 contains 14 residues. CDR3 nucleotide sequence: TGCAGTGCTAGAGACCCTCTGGGGTACACTGAGGCTTTCCTT. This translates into CSARDPLGYTEAFL.

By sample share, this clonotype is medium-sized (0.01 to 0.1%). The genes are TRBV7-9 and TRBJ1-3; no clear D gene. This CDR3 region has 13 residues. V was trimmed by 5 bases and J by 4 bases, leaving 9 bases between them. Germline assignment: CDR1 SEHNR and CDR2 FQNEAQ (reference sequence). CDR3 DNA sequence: TGTGCCAGCAGCAGAGGACGGGGAAACACCATATATTTT. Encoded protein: CASSRGRGNTIYF.

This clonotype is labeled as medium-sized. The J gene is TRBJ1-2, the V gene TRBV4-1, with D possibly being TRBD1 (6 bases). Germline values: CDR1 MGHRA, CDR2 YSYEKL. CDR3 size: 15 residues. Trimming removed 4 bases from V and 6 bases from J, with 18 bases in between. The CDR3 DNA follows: TGCGCCAGCAGCCCCATGTCCCAGGGGAGGGATGGCTACACCTTC. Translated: CASSPMSQGRDGYTF.

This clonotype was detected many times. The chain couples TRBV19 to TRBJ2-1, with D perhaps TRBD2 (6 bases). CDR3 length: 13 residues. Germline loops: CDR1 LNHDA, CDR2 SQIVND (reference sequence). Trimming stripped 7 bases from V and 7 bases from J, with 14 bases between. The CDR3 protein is CASTLGGPNEQFF. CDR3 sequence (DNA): TGTGCCAGTACTCTGGGAGGCCCAAATGAGCAGTTCTTC.

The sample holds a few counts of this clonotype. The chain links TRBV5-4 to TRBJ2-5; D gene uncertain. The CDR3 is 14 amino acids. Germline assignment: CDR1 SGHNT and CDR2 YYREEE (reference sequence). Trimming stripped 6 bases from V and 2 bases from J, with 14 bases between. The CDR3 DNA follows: TGTGCCAGCACCTTCATAGCCGTGCAAGAGACCCAGTACTTC. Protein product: CASTFIAVQETQYF.

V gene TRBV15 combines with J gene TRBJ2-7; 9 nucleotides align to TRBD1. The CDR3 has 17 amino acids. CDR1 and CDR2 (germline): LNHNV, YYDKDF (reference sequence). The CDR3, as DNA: TGTGCCACCGGCAGAGATCGGAGGACAGGGGATGACTATGGCTACACCGTC. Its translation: CATGRDRRTGDDYGYTV.

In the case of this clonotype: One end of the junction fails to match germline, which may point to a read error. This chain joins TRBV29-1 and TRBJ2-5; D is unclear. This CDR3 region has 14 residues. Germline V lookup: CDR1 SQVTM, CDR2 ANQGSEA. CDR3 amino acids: CSSVWAVNQETQYF. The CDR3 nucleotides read TGCAGTTCCGTCTGGGCAGTCAATCAAGAGACGCAGTACTTC.

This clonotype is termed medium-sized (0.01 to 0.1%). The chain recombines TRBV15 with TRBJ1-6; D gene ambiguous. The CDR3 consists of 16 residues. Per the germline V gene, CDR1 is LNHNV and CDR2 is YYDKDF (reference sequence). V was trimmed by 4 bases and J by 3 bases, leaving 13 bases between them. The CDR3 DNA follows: TGTGCCACCAGCACCCAAAGCCCGCTCTATAATTCACCCCTCCACTTT. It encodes CATSTQSPLYNSPLHF.

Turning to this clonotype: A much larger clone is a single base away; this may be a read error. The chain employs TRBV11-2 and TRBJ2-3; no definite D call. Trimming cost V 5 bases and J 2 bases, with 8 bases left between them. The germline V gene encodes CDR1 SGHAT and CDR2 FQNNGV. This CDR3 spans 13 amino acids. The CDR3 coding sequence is TGTGCCAGCAGCCCCCCGGTCACAGATACGCAGTATTTT. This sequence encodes CASSPPVTDTQYF.

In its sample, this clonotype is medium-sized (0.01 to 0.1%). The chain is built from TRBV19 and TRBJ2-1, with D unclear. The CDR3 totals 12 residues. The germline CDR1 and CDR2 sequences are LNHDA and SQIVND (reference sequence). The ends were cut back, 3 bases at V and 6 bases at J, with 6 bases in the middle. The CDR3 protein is CASSIAANEQFF. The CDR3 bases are TGTGCCAGTAGTATCGCAGCCAATGAGCAGTTCTTC.